This T cell receptor (beta chain) derives from a study of blood T cells in healthy people across ages (dated by TCRdb to the mid-2010s). For context, the study as a whole: In model experiments, template switching captured about one uniquely barcoded TCR beta cDNA molecule for every two T cells. To track age-related changes in TCR beta repertoire diversity, the study relied on deep sequencing normalized with unique cDNA molecular identifiers. The donors were divided into four age groups: young (average around 16 years), middle-aged (almost 40), aged (around 59) and long-lived (82). For two donors (one aged 18 to 29 and one aged 80 or older), the study analyzed two additional independent replicas of 1 million unique cDNA reads from the same blood draw.

Broader findings and caveats from the paper: Because donor CMV infection status was unknown, age-related changes in expanded clonotypes were potentially confounded. As age increased, observed TCR beta diversity per million T cells dropped in a roughly linear way, and a significant reduction was already evident by age 40. Since profiling was done on bulk unsorted PBMCs, naive and antigen-experienced compartments could not be conclusively compared. Observed TCR beta diversity correlated strongly with the percentage of naive T cells measured by flow cytometry. Compared with the aged group, the long-lived group had more naive CD4+ T cells, fewer expanded clones and increased TCR diversity, a pattern suggesting age selection. Estimates of total diversity based on one million sequenced T cells were regarded as lower bounds and as underestimates.

This clonotype has only a few counts. Its antigen remains unidentified. No much larger clone exists at a distance of one base, and base qualities are not known. Sequences SGHRS (CDR1) and YFSETQ (CDR2) are obtained from the germline V gene. The CDR3 sequence holds 14 residues, the cysteine and phenylalanine included. The kept DNA is CDR3 alone, 42 bases in frame from the first base. The germline ends are 10 bases apart after V is trimmed by 0 bases and J by 5 bases. The roughly 42 donors, aged roughly 6 to 100 years, were systemically healthy Caucasian individuals from Russia. Each donor gave about 9.8 milliliters of peripheral blood, drawn into EDTA-treated Vacutainer tubes. PBMCs were isolated by Ficoll-Paque density-gradient centrifugation, with at least 7 million obtained per sample. Trizol reagent was used to extract total RNA from the PBMCs, yielding at least 5.5 micrograms per sample. For every donor, an aliquot of PBMCs went through flow cytometry to measure the percentages of naive CD45RAhigh/CD27high T cells.

Libraries were prepared through 5' RACE. Sequencing was performed on an Illumina HiSeq 2500. A second PCR of about 6 to 11 cycles was run with a J-beta primer mix and a sample-barcoded 5' primer. A unique molecular identifier was introduced onto each TCR beta cDNA molecule by a template-switch 5' adaptor carrying 12 random nucleotides. Each sample yielded at least 3 million CDR3-containing paired-end reads. First-strand cDNA synthesis was performed from all RNA using the Mint cDNA synthesis kit, with priming by a TRBC-specific oligonucleotide. Following uracil-DNA glycosylase treatment, all cDNA underwent a first 18-cycle PCR with the universal primers M1SS and BC2_uni_R. Turning to the authors' computational methods: Each sample was normalized by randomly selecting 1 million high-quality reads, each carrying a distinct molecular identifier. Instead of being binned into consensus sequences, reads that shared molecular identifiers were thrown out. MiTCR, set to a Q25 quality threshold and the strictest error-elimination algorithm, was used for CDR3 identification, clonotype clustering and error correction. A nonparametric unseen species model using Euler transformation provided a lower-bound estimate of total TCR beta diversity. TCRdb took the public reads, trimmed them with fastp at Q25, ran MiXCR for clone calling and kept in-frame beta chains. When rows share a CDR3 protein, they turn into one entry using the most common DNA and genes. In this record, the V and J calls reflect TCRdb's handling and not the investigators' own analysis. This sample holds roughly 800,000 distinct CDR3 sequences; around 24% were observed only once. Together, the top ten hold less than 3.5% of the sample.

The same sample was also studied in work on T cells of mothers and their children. From the second report: Donors were nine systemically healthy Caucasian individuals: three mothers and their six children. cDNA synthesis consumed the entire amount of extracted RNA, loaded at 1.5 ug RNA in each 15 ul reaction. Sample barcodes and 2-4 random nucleotides were added via the M1S primer in the second PCR. Over 9 million TCR beta CDR3 reads came from each mother, compared with about 3 million reads from each child. Thymic selection similarly shapes TCR recombination output in related and unrelated pairs, with minor effect from inherited differences. Normalized repertoire overlap was always found to be slightly, but never significantly, higher in related mother-child pairs than in unrelated mother-child pairs. No persistent microchimeric T cell clones were detected, at a sensitivity of 80 to 100 clones per million clonotypes. To look for features that set related mother-child pairs apart from unrelated individuals, the researchers ran deep NGS to compare the TCR beta repertoires of mothers and children. Mothers averaged roughly 40 +/- 4 years of age and children averaged 11 +/- 4 years. After adapters were ligated using NEBNext reagents, the libraries underwent 100+100 nt paired-end sequencing on an Illumina HiSeq 2000. To prevent cross-contamination, the mother and child libraries were prepared one month apart and sequenced in separate runs. For each donor, between 500,000 and 2,000,000 distinct TCR beta clonotypes were identified. Naive TCR beta clonotypes were estimated from low-frequency clonotypes matched to each donor's FACS-determined naive share, without sorting.

The sequence joins TRBV5-1 to TRBJ2-3, with a tentative D gene TRBD1 over 5 matching bases. Sequencing was carried out using blood. The source of this sequence is a boy younger than 18 in good health. The CDR3: CASSLAGWEDTQYF. The nucleotide sequence is TGCGCCAGCAGCTTGGCAGGGTGGGAAGATACGCAGTATTTT.